The TCR beta chain described here comes from a study of shared clonotypes between healthy human individuals. The CDR3 loop spans 15 amino acids. The germline CDR1 and CDR2 sequences are KGHSH and LQKENI. The ends lost 4 bases at V and 5 bases at J; junction bases unmatched: 7. As defined, naive CD8 cells were CD45RO-negative and positively selected for CCR7, with terminally differentiated effector memory CD45RA+ cells excluded. As concerns this clone: As yet, its antigen is unknown.

Each subset's genomic DNA was split evenly across several immunoSEQ plates. Data came from immunoSEQ multiplex PCR; TCRdb stores just in-frame clones and leaves some out. Of around 2.1 million clones listed, 93% are singletons. Study findings and constraints: Only blood was sampled, and tissue TCR repertoires likely differ from blood ones. All-four-donor shared clonotypes had higher generation probabilities than non-shared clonotypes did.

Sequences were obtained from naive CD8+ T cells from PBMCs. This chain links TRBV18 with TRBJ2-5; TRBD2 matches at 10 bases. This TCR was recovered from a man in his late teens or twenties in good health. Some clones in this sample may be carry-over from other donors' samples. The CDR3 spells CASSHPELAGETQYF. CDR3 DNA sequence: TGTGCCAGCTCACACCCGGAACTAGCGGGGGAGACCCAGTACTTC.